One sample yielded the 2 T cell receptor beta chains listed below, sequenced in a study of post-analysis software for immune sequencing data. Each TCR beta cDNA library carried unique molecular identifiers. TCRdb re-called the PCR reads through MiXCR, storing one row per CDR3 protein. The table records about half a million distinct CDR3 sequences, roughly 34% of them present only once. Study-level results: Patients carried five TRBV segments more frequently than controls did, and TRBV5-6, TRBV5-1 and TRBV20-1 were among them.

No antigen is known for these receptors. Specimen: blood. Receptors originate from a girl younger than 18 with multiple sclerosis.

This chain joins TRBV7-9 and TRBJ1-2; D is ambiguous. V was clipped by 4 bases and J by 0 bases, with 12 bases between them. The CDR3 is 15 residues long. Germline V gene sequence: CDR1 SEHNR, CDR2 FQNEAQ (reference sequence). The CDR3 bases are TGTGCCAGCAGCTCGGATATCTTTGCTAACTATGGCTACACCTTC. Protein sequence: CASSSDIFANYGYTF. The full variable domain, completed using reference TRBV7-9 and TRBJ1-2, is DTGVSQNPRHKITKRGQNVTFRCDPISEHNRLYWYRQTLGQGPEFLTYFQNEAQLEKSRLLSDRFSAERPKGSFSTLEIQRTEQGDSAMYLCASSSDIFANYGYTFGSGTRLTVV.

CDR3 DNA sequence: TGCAGCGTTCTGGCGGGACAGGGGAATGAAAAACTGTTTTTT. Encoded protein: CSVLAGQGNEKLFF. This rearrangement joins TRBV29-1 to TRBJ1-4, with 10 nucleotides matching TRBD1. In germline, CDR1 is SQVTM, CDR2 ANQGSEA. Trimming at V came to 5 bases and at J to 5 bases, leaving 5 bases not matched to a gene. The CDR3 length is 14 residues.